This T cell receptor beta chain was retrieved from a study of tumor-infiltrating lymphocytes in primary liver carcinoma. Study findings and constraints: CD8+ and CD4+ repertoires went uncompared, the samples being bulk unsorted.

Synthesis of TCR beta cDNA was carried out from approximately 500 ng total RNA with a constant-region primer. ARM-PCR, slightly modified, supplied the TCR beta libraries through three nested multiplex PCR rounds. Researchers ran the first two PCR rounds for roughly 11 cycles each with TRBV1-TRBV30 forward primers and a C-beta reverse primer. TCRdb re-called the multiplex PCR reads with MiXCR, one entry per CDR3 protein. Here the sample spans under 200,000 distinct CDR3 sequences, around 60% being singletons. This clonotype was found once. What it recognizes is unknown. Out of unsorted whole blood came the blood RNA, and germline DNA was extracted as well. Patients were chronically HBV-infected and treatment-naive. Collected before surgery were 3 to 4.5 milliliters of peripheral blood. The CDR3 length is 12 residues. V was clipped by 3 bases and J by 7 bases, with 6 bases between them. Germline lookup yields CDR1 SEHNR and CDR2 FQNEAQ (reference sequence).

The chain joins TRBV7-9 to TRBJ1-4; D unclear. The sequence was obtained from a woman aged 60-70 years with primary liver carcinoma and hepatitis B virus infection. Sequenced input: peripheral blood. CDR3 in amino acids: CASSFTTEKLFF. In nucleotides, the CDR3 is TGTGCCAGCAGCTTTACGACTGAAAAACTGTTTTTT.